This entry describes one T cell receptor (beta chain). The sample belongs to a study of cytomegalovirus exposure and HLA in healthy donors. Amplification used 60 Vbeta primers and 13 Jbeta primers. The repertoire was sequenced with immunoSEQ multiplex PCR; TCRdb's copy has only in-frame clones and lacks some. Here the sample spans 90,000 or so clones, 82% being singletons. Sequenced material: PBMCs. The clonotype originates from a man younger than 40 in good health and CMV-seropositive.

This CDR3 reads CASSVTGSDYGYTF. For the CDR3, the DNA is TGTGCCAGCAGTGTCACGGGATCAGACTATGGCTACACCTTC. The gene calls are TRBV2 and TRBJ1-2; no clear D. This CDR3 region has 14 residues. CDR1 SNHLY and CDR2 FYNNEI come from the germline V gene. Between the trimmed V and J ends, which lost 4 bases and 3 bases, there was a span of 12 bases.